This section outlines one T cell receptor (beta chain) sequence together with its context. Its antigen remains unknown. Generated by immunoSEQ multiplex PCR, the TCRdb table keeps only in-frame clones and is missing some. This table holds approximately 190,000 clones, around 87% found once. This sample is drawn from a study of T cell responses to AZD1222 COVID-19 vaccine. Study-wide results and caveats: Across the whole spike, CD4 TCRs peaked at regions 160-218 and 743-854. Repertoire samples came only from after the peak T cell response. Seropositive status at baseline applied to only a handful of AZD1222 recipients.

Germline assignment: CDR1 MNHNS and CDR2 SASEGT. CDR3 size: 12 residues. V shed 2 bases and J shed 9 bases, with 9 bases lying between them. The receptor's source is an adult in good health. The rearrangement links TRBV6-1 to TRBJ2-3; tentative D call: TRBD1 (7 bases). The sequencing used peripheral blood, collected on day 0 of MenACWY control vaccination. Here the CDR3 DNA reads TGTGCCAGCAGTGAACAGGGGGGCACGCAGTATTTT. It is translated as CASSEQGGTQYF.